The 10 T cell receptor beta chains listed next were all sequenced from one sample in a study of identical twins. TCRdb processed the 5' RACE reads anew with MiXCR; each CDR3 protein has one entry. The repertoire holds about 470,000 distinct CDR3 sequences, roughly 26% seen once, with about 2.7% in the top ten. The sample also formed part of further work on T cells expressing NK-cell markers.

The sample was CD4+ T cells sorted from blood. The receptor set was obtained from a young woman in good health.

This clonotype has just one count. The rearrangement links TRBV3-1 to TRBJ1-6; D ambiguous. Trimming stripped 4 bases from V and 10 bases from J, with 11 bases between. CDR3 length equals 13 residues. Germline-derived CDR1 and CDR2 are LGHDT and YNNKEL (reference sequence). The CDR3 loop reads CASSRQEISPLHF. In DNA form, the CDR3 reads TGTGCCAGCAGCCGGCAGGAGATCTCACCCCTCCACTTT.

The chain has TRBV18 and TRBJ2-3; 7 bases agree with TRBD2. The CDR3 loop spans 15 amino acids. Germline CDR1 is KGHSH and CDR2 is LQKENI. V gave up 3 bases and J gave up 9 bases; unmatched junction bases: 12. CDR3 sequence (DNA): TGTGCCAGCTCACCGACCTCGGGGGGACGGCGGACGCAGTATTTT. Protein: CASSPTSGGRRTQYF.

The CDR3 region is CASSRGRSLDTQYF. CDR3 bases: TGTGCCAGCAGTCGTGGACGGAGCTTGGATACGCAGTATTTT. V is TRBV7-8 and J is TRBJ2-3, with D unclear. Germline V gene data show CDR1 as SGHVS and CDR2 as FQNEAQ. V was cut by 6 bases and J by 6 bases, with 16 bases left in between. The CDR3 contains 14 residues.

The chain links TRBV7-3 to TRBJ2-1, with 7 positions matching TRBD1. V dropped 0 bases and J dropped 1; count of bases not matched to a gene: 3. Germline loops: CDR1 SGHTA, CDR2 FQGTGA. CDR3 length equals 16 residues. The CDR3, as DNA: TGTGCCAGCAGCTTAACCGGGACAGAATCCTACAATGAGCAGTTCTTC. Amino acids: CASSLTGTESYNEQFF.

CDR3 sequence reads: CASSPSTRGEAFF. The CDR3 nucleotides are TGTGCCAGCTCACCTAGCACGAGGGGGGAGGCTTTCTTT. The chain carries TRBV18 and TRBJ1-1; possible D gene TRBD1, 6 bases. Germline CDR1 is KGHSH and CDR2 is LQKENI. This CDR3 region has 13 residues. V was pared by 3 bases and J by 11 bases, with 16 bases between.

The genes are TRBV6-1 and TRBJ2-6; tentative D call: TRBD1 (5 bases). This CDR3 has 14 residues. Germline values: CDR1 MNHNS, CDR2 SASEGT. Trimming left V 10 bases short and J 1 base short, with 11 bases between. CDR3 loop: CATSGSSGANVLTF. Written as DNA, the CDR3 is TGTGCCACCTCAGGGTCATCTGGGGCCAACGTCCTGACTTTC.

The chain is built from TRBV5-4 and TRBJ1-2, with no clear D. Deletions cut 2 bases from V and 1 base from J, with 6 bases between. Germline V gene sequence: CDR1 SGHNT, CDR2 YYREEE (reference sequence). The CDR3 consists of 13 residues. CDR3 sequence reads: CASSFKLNYGYTF. In DNA, the CDR3 is TGTGCCAGCAGCTTTAAGCTTAACTATGGCTACACCTTC.

This clonotype was counted at least ten times. The chain recombines TRBV12-3 or TRBV12-4 with TRBJ1-2; 8 bases are shared with TRBD1. J was trimmed by 7 bases and V by 4 bases; bases with no gene match: 5. The CDR3 length is 13 residues. CDR3: CASSSWTGSGYTF. The DNA for the CDR3 is TGTGCCAGCAGTTCCTGGACAGGGTCTGGCTACACCTTC.

In its sample, this clonotype was seen a few times. The V gene is TRBV5-1, the J gene TRBJ1-3; possibly TRBD1 for D (5 bases). Germline assignment: CDR1 SGHRS and CDR2 YFSETQ. V shed 4 bases and J shed 1 base, with 12 bases lying between them. This CDR3 is built from 15 residues. CDR3: CASSPEGFSGNTIYF. CDR3 DNA sequence: TGCGCCAGCAGCCCCGAGGGGTTTTCTGGAAACACCATATATTTT.

This clonotype was detected only a few times. The chain joins TRBV9 to TRBJ1-2; 9 positions match TRBD1. Germline CDR1 is SGDLS and CDR2 is YYNGEE. V shed 0 bases, J shed 6 bases, and the junction held 9 bases outside the gene matches. The CDR3 consists of 16 residues. The CDR3: CASSVENRGREDGYTF. CDR3 DNA sequence: TGTGCCAGCAGCGTAGAGAACAGGGGGCGCGAAGATGGCTACACCTTC.